This TCR beta chain was captured by sequencing in a study of post-analysis software for immune sequencing data. The overall study: Relapsing-remitting, secondary progressive and progressive-relapsing courses of multiple sclerosis were included. Study outcomes and limitations: Significantly decreased normalized Chao1 diversity was recorded for multiple sclerosis patients relative to controls. The study found TRBV5-6, TRBV5-1 and TRBV20-1 among a few TRBV segments more frequent in patients than controls.

Per germline, CDR1 SQVTM and CDR2 ANQGSEA. The CDR3 sequence is 13 residues long. Losses at the gene ends were 3 bases for V and 1 base for J; bases not matched to a gene: 3. Concerning this clonotype: Its antigen is unidentified.

cDNA libraries of TCR beta carried unique molecular identifiers. T cells numbering about 0.9 to 11 million yielded cDNA molecules that totaled about 500,000. MiXCR, applied by TCRdb to the PCR reads, yields one record per CDR3 protein. The sample lists hundreds of thousands of distinct CDR3 sequences, roughly 50% occurring once. The sequencing input was blood. The sequence was collected from a girl aged 5 to 17 with multiple sclerosis. This chain links TRBV29-1 with TRBJ2-7, with 7 bases that match TRBD2. Here the CDR3 DNA reads TGCAGCGTTGATGGGGGAGGGTCCTACGAGCAGTACTTC. It translates to CSVDGGGSYEQYF.